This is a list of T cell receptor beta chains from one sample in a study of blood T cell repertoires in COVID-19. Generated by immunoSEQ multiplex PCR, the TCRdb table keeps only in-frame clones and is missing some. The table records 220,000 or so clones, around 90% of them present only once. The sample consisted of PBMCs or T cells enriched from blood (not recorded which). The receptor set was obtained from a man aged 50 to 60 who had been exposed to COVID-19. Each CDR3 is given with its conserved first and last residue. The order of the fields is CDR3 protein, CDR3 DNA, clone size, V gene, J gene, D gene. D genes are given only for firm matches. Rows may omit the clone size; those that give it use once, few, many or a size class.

CDR3: CASSVNYGTSGSGANVLTF; DNA: TGTGCCAGCAGTGTAAACTACGGGACTAGCGGCTCTGGGGCCAACGTCCTGACTTTC; size: NA; V: TRBV27; J: TRBJ2-6; D: TRBD2
CDR3: CASSPGQGVRNTGELFF; DNA: TGTGCCAGCAGTCCGGGACAGGGGGTTCGGAACACCGGGGAGCTGTTTTTT; size: once; V: TRBV2; J: TRBJ2-2; D: TRBD1
CDR3: CASSPGQGRANTEAFF; DNA: TGTGCCAGCAGCCCCGGACAGGGTAGGGCGAACACTGAAGCTTTCTTT; size: NA; V: TRBV4-2; J: TRBJ1-1; D: TRBD1
CDR3: CASSPDDRGGYGYTF; DNA: TGTGCCAGTAGTCCTGACGACAGGGGCGGCTATGGCTACACCTTC; size: NA; V: TRBV19; J: TRBJ1-2; D: TRBD1
CDR3: CASSRGQGTWTDPEKLFF; DNA: TGTGCCAGCAGTCGCGGACAGGGAACTTGGACTGATCCTGAAAAACTGTTTTTT; size: NA; V: TRBV6-6; J: TRBJ1-4; D: TRBD1
CDR3: CASSWTSGREETQYF; DNA: TGTGCCAGCAGCTGGACTAGCGGGAGGGAAGAGACCCAGTACTTC; size: NA; V: TRBV2; J: TRBJ2-5; D: TRBD2
CDR3: CASSLTPTGSNEQFF; DNA: TGTGCCAGCAGCTTAACCCCGACAGGGTCTAATGAGCAGTTCTTC; size: NA; V: TRBV7-3; J: TRBJ2-1; D: TRBD1
CDR3: CATQQGANYGYTF; DNA: TGTGCCACCCAACAGGGGGCAAACTATGGCTACACCTTC; size: NA; V: TRBV10-3; J: TRBJ1-2; D: TRBD1
CDR3: CASSPRDRSAEKLFF; DNA: TGTGCCAGCAGTCCCCGGGACAGGAGCGCTGAAAAACTGTTTTTT; size: NA; V: TRBV28; J: TRBJ1-4; D: TRBD1
CDR3: CASSVRGIHGTSGYNEQFF; DNA: TGTGCCAGCAGCGTTAGGGGGATCCACGGGACTAGCGGTTACAATGAGCAGTTCTTC; size: NA; V: TRBV11-2; J: TRBJ2-1; D: TRBD2
CDR3: CASSSGLAGGVDTQYF; DNA: TGTGCTAGCAGCTCCGGACTAGCGGGAGGGGTAGATACGCAGTATTTT; size: NA; V: TRBV7-7; J: TRBJ2-3; D: TRBD2
CDR3: CASSLDGVSNQPQHF; DNA: TGCGCCAGCAGCTTGGACGGGGTTTCCAATCAGCCCCAGCATTTT; size: NA; V: TRBV5-1; J: TRBJ1-5; D: NA
CDR3: CASRLRTGGNTIYF; DNA: TGTGCCAGCAGACTCCGGACAGGAGGAAACACCATATATTTT; size: NA; V: TRBV6-5; J: TRBJ1-3; D: TRBD1
CDR3: CASSRGNWETQYF; DNA: TGTGCCAGCAGCCGAGGCAATTGGGAGACCCAGTACTTC; size: NA; V: TRBV27; J: TRBJ2-5; D: NA
CDR3: CASSQGPGGAYGYTF; DNA: TGTGCCAGCAGCCAGGGACCGGGGGGCGCCTATGGCTACACCTTC; size: NA; V: TRBV3-1/TRBV3-2; J: TRBJ1-2; D: NA
CDR3: CASSFGGPSTDTQYF; DNA: TGCGCCAGCAGCTTCGGGGGGCCTAGCACAGATACGCAGTATTTT; size: once; V: TRBV5-1; J: TRBJ2-3; D: NA
CDR3: CASSYRGRVDTQYF; DNA: TGTGCCAGCAGTTACAGGGGGAGGGTGGATACGCAGTATTTT; size: NA; V: TRBV27; J: TRBJ2-3; D: NA
CDR3: CASSLAAELYNEQFF; DNA: TGTGCCAGCAGCTTAGCAGCGGAGCTCTACAATGAGCAGTTCTTC; size: NA; V: TRBV11-3; J: TRBJ2-1; D: NA
CDR3: CASSLVGYGYTF; DNA: TGTGCCAGCAGCTTAGTCGGGTATGGCTACACCTTC; size: NA; V: TRBV7-8; J: TRBJ1-2; D: NA
CDR3: CSVCLEQGYGYTF; DNA: TGCAGCGTTTGTCTTGAGCAGGGATATGGCTACACCTTC; size: NA; V: TRBV29-1; J: TRBJ1-2; D: NA
CDR3: CASSQGRGSGKLFF; DNA: TGTGCCAGCAGCCAAGGAAGAGGAAGCGGAAAACTGTTTTTT; size: NA; V: TRBV3-1/TRBV3-2; J: TRBJ1-4; D: NA
CDR3: CASSLGRRLNTEAFF; DNA: TGTGCCAGCAGCTTAGGGAGGCGATTGAACACTGAAGCTTTCTTT; size: NA; V: TRBV7-2; J: TRBJ1-1; D: NA
CDR3: CAISDLPRGLGANSTDTQYF; DNA: TGTGCCATCAGTGATCTCCCAAGGGGGCTAGGGGCTAATAGCACAGATACGCAGTATTTT; size: once; V: TRBV10-3; J: TRBJ2-3; D: TRBD1
CDR3: CASSQSDRGTYNEQFF; DNA: TGCGCCAGCAGTCAATCGGACAGGGGCACCTACAATGAGCAGTTCTTC; size: NA; V: TRBV23-1; J: TRBJ2-1; D: TRBD1
CDR3: CASSLAGVGSTEAFF; DNA: TGCGCCAGCAGCTTGGCCGGGGTGGGGAGTACTGAAGCTTTCTTT; size: NA; V: TRBV5-1; J: TRBJ1-1; D: NA
CDR3: CASRYIYGYTF; DNA: TGTGCCAGCAGATATATATATGGCTACACCTTC; size: NA; V: TRBV6-5; J: TRBJ1-2; D: NA
CDR3: CASSLGRQGGNQPQHF; DNA: TGTGCCAGCAGCTTAGGGCGGCAGGGAGGAAATCAGCCCCAGCATTTT; size: NA; V: TRBV7-9; J: TRBJ1-5; D: NA
CDR3: CASSLTGTTTGELFF; DNA: TGTGCCAGCAGCTTAACGGGGACTACCACCGGGGAGCTGTTTTTT; size: NA; V: TRBV7-3; J: TRBJ2-2; D: TRBD2
CDR3: CAISEGTGTRLAKNIQYF; DNA: TGTGCCATCAGTGAGGGAACAGGGACCCGACTAGCCAAAAACATTCAGTACTTC; size: NA; V: TRBV10-3; J: TRBJ2-4; D: NA
CDR3: CATSDPRQGSNTEAFF; DNA: TGTGCCACCAGTGACCCTCGACAGGGCTCGAACACTGAAGCTTTCTTT; size: NA; V: TRBV24-1; J: TRBJ1-1; D: TRBD1
CDR3: CASSPYGDDQPQHF; DNA: TGTGCCAGCAGCCCGTACGGGGATGATCAGCCCCAGCATTTT; size: NA; V: TRBV7-9; J: TRBJ1-5; D: NA
CDR3: CASSLVPGQTYNEQFF; DNA: TGCGCCAGCAGCTTGGTCCCGGGACAAACCTACAATGAGCAGTTCTTC; size: NA; V: TRBV5-1; J: TRBJ2-1; D: NA
CDR3: CASSLAWFGSEAFF; DNA: TGTGCCAGCAGCTTGGCTTGGTTTGGCTCTGAAGCTTTCTTT; size: NA; V: TRBV5-5; J: TRBJ1-1; D: NA
CDR3: CASSFGGTVFEQFF; DNA: TGTGCCAGCAGTTTCGGCGGGACGGTATTTGAGCAGTTCTTC; size: NA; V: TRBV28; J: TRBJ2-1; D: NA
CDR3: CASSRQPYEQYF; DNA: TGTGCCAGCAGCAGACAGCCCTACGAGCAGTACTTC; size: NA; V: TRBV2; J: TRBJ2-7; D: NA
CDR3: CASSPGQGGNEQFF; DNA: TGTGCCAGCAGCCCGGGACAGGGAGGCAATGAGCAGTTCTTC; size: NA; V: TRBV5-4; J: TRBJ2-1; D: TRBD1
CDR3: CASSTRGLAGGLSTDTQYF; DNA: TGTGCCAGCAGCACAAGGGGACTAGCGGGGGGCCTCAGCACAGATACGCAGTATTTT; size: NA; V: TRBV7-2; J: TRBJ2-3; D: TRBD2
CDR3: CASSVAPGGPDGELFF; DNA: TGTGCCAGCAGCGTAGCTCCGGGGGGGCCGGACGGGGAGCTGTTTTTT; size: once; V: TRBV9; J: TRBJ2-2; D: TRBD2
CDR3: CASTIGQVVGYTF; DNA: TGTGCCAGCACCATCGGACAGGTGGTTGGCTACACCTTC; size: NA; V: TRBV28; J: TRBJ1-2; D: TRBD1
CDR3: CASSSGLAGGGIF; DNA: TGTGCCAGCAGCTCCGGACTAGCGGGAGGGGGTATCTTC; size: NA; V: TRBV11-2; J: TRBJ2-4; D: TRBD2
CDR3: CASSQTPGGYQPQHF; DNA: TGTGCCAGCAGCCAGACCCCAGGGGGGTATCAGCCCCAGCATTTT; size: few; V: TRBV7-8; J: TRBJ1-5; D: TRBD1
CDR3: CASSLPLAGRNEQFF; DNA: TGCGCCAGCAGCTTGCCTCTAGCGGGAAGGAATGAGCAGTTCTTC; size: NA; V: TRBV5-1; J: TRBJ2-1; D: TRBD2
CDR3: CAWSVIYYGGATDTQYF; DNA: TGTGCCTGGAGTGTAATATATTATGGGGGGGCCACAGATACGCAGTATTTT; size: NA; V: TRBV30; J: TRBJ2-3; D: NA
CDR3: CASSLYSPNEKLFF; DNA: TGTGCCAGCAGCCTATACAGCCCTAATGAAAAACTGTTTTTT; size: NA; V: TRBV7-6; J: TRBJ1-4; D: NA
CDR3: CASSVDRENNSPLHF; DNA: TGTGCCAGCAGCGTAGATCGGGAGAATAATTCACCCCTCCACTTT; size: NA; V: TRBV9; J: TRBJ1-6; D: NA
CDR3: CASSQDPLLRQRENWDEQFF; DNA: TGTGCCAGCAGCCAAGACCCCCTACTAAGACAGCGGGAGAATTGGGATGAGCAGTTCTTC; size: NA; V: TRBV3-1/TRBV3-2; J: TRBJ2-1; D: TRBD2
CDR3: CASSYTNTGVGNTIYF; DNA: TGCGCCAGCAGCTATACCAATACAGGGGTTGGAAACACCATATATTTT; size: NA; V: TRBV5-1; J: TRBJ1-3; D: TRBD1
CDR3: CASNRLADQETQYF; DNA: TGTGCCAGCAACCGGCTAGCGGATCAAGAGACCCAGTACTTC; size: NA; V: TRBV28; J: TRBJ2-5; D: TRBD2
CDR3: CSVAWPGQGGTGELFF; DNA: TGCAGCGTTGCCTGGCCGGGACAGGGGGGCACCGGGGAGCTGTTTTTT; size: NA; V: TRBV29-1; J: TRBJ2-2; D: TRBD1
CDR3: CASSQTQGTTEAFF; DNA: TGTGCCAGCTCACAGACACAGGGTACCACTGAAGCTTTCTTT; size: NA; V: TRBV18; J: TRBJ1-1; D: NA
CDR3: CATSEPIAGGPRNTGELFF; DNA: TGTGCCACCAGTGAGCCCATAGCGGGAGGGCCGAGGAACACCGGGGAGCTGTTTTTT; size: NA; V: TRBV24-1; J: TRBJ2-2; D: TRBD2